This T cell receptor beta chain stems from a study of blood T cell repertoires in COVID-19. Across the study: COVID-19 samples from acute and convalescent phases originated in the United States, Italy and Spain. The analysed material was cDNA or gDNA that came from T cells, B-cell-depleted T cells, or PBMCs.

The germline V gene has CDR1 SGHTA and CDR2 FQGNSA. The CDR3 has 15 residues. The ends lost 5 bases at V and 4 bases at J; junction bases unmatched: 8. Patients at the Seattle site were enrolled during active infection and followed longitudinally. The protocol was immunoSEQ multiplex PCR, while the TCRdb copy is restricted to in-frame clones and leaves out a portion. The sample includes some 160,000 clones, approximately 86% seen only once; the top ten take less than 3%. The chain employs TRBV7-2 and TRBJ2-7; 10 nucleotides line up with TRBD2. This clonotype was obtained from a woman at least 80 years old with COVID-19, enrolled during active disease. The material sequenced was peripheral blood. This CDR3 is CASSPPSGSGYEQYF. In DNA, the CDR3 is TGTGCCAGCAGCCCCCCTAGCGGGAGTGGGTACGAGCAGTACTTC.